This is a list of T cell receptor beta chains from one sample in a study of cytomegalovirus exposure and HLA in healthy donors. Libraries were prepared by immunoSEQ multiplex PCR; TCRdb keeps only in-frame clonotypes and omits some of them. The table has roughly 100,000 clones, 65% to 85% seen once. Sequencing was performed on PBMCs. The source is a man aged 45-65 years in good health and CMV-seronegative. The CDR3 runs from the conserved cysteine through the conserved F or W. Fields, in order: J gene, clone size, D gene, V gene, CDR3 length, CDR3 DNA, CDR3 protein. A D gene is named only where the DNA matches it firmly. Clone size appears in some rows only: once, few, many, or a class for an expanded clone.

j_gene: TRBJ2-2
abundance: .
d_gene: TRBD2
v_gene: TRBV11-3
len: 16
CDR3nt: TGTGCCAGCAGCTTAGGACTAGCGTTGAACACCGGGGAGCTGTTTTTT
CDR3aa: CASSLGLALNTGELFF

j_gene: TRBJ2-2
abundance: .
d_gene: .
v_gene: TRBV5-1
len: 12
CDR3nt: TGCGCCAGCACCTATGGGCCAGGGAAGCTGTTTTTT
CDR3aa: CASTYGPGKLFF

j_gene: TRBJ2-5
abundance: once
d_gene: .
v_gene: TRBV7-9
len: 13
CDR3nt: TGTGCCAGCAGCTTAGTAGGAGGAGAGACCCAGTACTTC
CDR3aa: CASSLVGGETQYF

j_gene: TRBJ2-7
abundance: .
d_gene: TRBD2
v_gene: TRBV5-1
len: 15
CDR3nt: TGCGCCAGCAGCGCAAGACTAGCCGAGCAGTACGAGCAGTACTTC
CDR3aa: CASSARLAEQYEQYF

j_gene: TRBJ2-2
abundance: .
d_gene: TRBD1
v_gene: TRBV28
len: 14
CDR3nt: TGTGCCAGCAGCAGGGGGAACGGTATCGGGGAGCTGTTTTTT
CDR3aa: CASSRGNGIGELFF

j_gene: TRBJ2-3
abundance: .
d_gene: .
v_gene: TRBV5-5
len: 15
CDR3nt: TGTGCCAGCACCCTTGGTTACAGAGAAACAGATACGCAGTATTTT
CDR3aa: CASTLGYRETDTQYF

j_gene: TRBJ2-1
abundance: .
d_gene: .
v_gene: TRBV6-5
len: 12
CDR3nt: TGTGCCAGCAGTACCGGTAACAATGAGCAGTTCTTC
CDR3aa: CASSTGNNEQFF

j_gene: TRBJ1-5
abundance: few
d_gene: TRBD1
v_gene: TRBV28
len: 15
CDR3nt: TGTGCCAGCAGTTTAGGGGACAGGGGTAATCAGCCCCAGCATTTT
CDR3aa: CASSLGDRGNQPQHF

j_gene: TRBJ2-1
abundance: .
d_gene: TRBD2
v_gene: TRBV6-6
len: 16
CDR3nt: TGTGCCAGCAGCCCGGGGAGCGCGGGAGGGGACAATGAGCAGTTCTTC
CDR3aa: CASSPGSAGGDNEQFF

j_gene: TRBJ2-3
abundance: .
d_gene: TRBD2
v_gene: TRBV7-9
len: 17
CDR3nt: TGTGCCAGCAGCTTGGGGCTGACTAGCGACCGCACAGATACGCAGTATTTT
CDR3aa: CASSLGLTSDRTDTQYF

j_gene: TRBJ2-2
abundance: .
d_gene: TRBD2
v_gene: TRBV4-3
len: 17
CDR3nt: TGCGCCAGCAGCCAAGATACGCGGGAGGGTCATGACGGGGAGCTGTTTTTT
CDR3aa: CASSQDTREGHDGELFF

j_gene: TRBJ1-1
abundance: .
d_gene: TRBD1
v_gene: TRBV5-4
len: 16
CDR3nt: TGTGCCAGCAGCTTACCGACAGGGGGCTATGGCACTGAAGCTTTCTTT
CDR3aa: CASSLPTGGYGTEAFF

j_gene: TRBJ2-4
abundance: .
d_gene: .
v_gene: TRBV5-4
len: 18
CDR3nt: TGTGCCAGCAGCAAACTCTCCATCACACGGGATTCCAAAAACATTCAGTACTTC
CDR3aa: CASSKLSITRDSKNIQYF

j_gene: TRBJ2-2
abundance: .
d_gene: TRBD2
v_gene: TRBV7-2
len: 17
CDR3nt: TGTGCCAGCAGCTTACGGCCTCTAGCGGATAGCACCGGGGAGCTGTTTTTT
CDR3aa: CASSLRPLADSTGELFF

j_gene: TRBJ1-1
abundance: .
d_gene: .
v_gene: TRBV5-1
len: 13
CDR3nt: TGCGCCAGCAGCTTGGAAGCGGGGGCGGCAGCTTTCTTT
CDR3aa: CASSLEAGAAAFF

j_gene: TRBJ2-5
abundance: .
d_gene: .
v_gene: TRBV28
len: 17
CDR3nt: TGTGCCAGCAGTTTATGGGGAGGTGATGTTTACCAAGAGACCCAGTACTTC
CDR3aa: CASSLWGGDVYQETQYF

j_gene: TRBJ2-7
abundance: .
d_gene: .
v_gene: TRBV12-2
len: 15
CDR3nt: TGTGCAAGTCGCTTAAAGGGGGTAAGCAGGTACGAGCAGTACTTC
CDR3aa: CASRLKGVSRYEQYF

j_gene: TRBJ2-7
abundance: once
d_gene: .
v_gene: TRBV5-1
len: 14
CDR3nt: TGCGCCAGCAGCTTGGCCGGGAGCTCCTACGAGCAGTACTTC
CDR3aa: CASSLAGSSYEQYF

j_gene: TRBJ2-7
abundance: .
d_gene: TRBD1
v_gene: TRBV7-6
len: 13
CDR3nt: TGTGCCAGCAGCTGGGGACAGAACTACGAGCAGTACTTC
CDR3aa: CASSWGQNYEQYF

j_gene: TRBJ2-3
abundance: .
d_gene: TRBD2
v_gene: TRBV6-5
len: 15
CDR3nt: TGTGCCAGCAGTTCTAGCGGGCCTAGCACAGATACGCAGTATTTT
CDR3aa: CASSSSGPSTDTQYF

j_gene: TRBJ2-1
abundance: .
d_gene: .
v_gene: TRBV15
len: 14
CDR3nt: TGTGCCACCAGCAGAGACAGGGCCAACAATGAGCAGTTCTTC
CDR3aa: CATSRDRANNEQFF

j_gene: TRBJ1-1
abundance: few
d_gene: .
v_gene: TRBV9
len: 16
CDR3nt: TGTGCCAGCAGCGTAGCTAGGGAGGGGGACTCCACTGAAGCTTTCTTT
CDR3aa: CASSVAREGDSTEAFF

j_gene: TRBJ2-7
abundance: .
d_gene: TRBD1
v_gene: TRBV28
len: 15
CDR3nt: TGTGCCAGCAGTTTCTTGGGACAGGGCTCCTACGAGCAGTACTTC
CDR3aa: CASSFLGQGSYEQYF

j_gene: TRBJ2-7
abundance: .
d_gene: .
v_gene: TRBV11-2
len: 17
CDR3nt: TGTGCCAGCAGCTTAGCGAGGCAGCCCGAGACCTCCTACGAGCAGTACTTC
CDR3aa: CASSLARQPETSYEQYF

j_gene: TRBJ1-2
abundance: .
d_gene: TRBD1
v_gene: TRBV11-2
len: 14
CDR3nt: TGTGCCAGCAGCTTAGGGGACAGGGACTATGGCTACACCTTC
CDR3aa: CASSLGDRDYGYTF

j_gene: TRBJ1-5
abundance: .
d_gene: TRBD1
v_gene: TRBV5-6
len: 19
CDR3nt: TGTGCCAGCAGCCGCCGACAGGGTCAGGGCTGGGGAAGCAATCAGCCCCAGCATTTT
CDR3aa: CASSRRQGQGWGSNQPQHF

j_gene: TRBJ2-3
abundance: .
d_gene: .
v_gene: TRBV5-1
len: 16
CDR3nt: TGCGCCAGCAGCTTGGCCCGGGGAGCGGACACAGATACGCAGTATTTT
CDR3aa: CASSLARGADTDTQYF

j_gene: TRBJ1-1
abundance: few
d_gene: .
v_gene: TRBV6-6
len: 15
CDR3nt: TGTGCCAGCAGGTCCACCCCGGGTGTCAACACTGAAGCTTTCTTT
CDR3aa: CASRSTPGVNTEAFF

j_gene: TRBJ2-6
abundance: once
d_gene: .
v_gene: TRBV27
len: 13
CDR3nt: TGTGCCAGCAGTTCCTACGGGGCCAACGTCCTGACTTTC
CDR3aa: CASSSYGANVLTF

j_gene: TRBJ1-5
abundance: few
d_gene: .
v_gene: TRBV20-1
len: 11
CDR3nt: TGCAGTGCTAGAGATCGCAGGACCCAGCATTTT
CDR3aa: CSARDRRTQHF

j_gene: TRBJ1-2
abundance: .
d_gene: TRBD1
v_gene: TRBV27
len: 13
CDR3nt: TGTGCCAGCAGGGACAGGGGGCGAAATGGCTACACCTTC
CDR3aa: CASRDRGRNGYTF

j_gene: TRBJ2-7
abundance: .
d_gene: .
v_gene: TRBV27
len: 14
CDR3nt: TGTGCCAGCAGTCCCAGACAGAGCCCCTACGAGCAGTACTTC
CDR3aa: CASSPRQSPYEQYF

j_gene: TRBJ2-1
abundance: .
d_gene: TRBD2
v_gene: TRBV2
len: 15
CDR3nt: TGTGCCAGCAGCGACGGGACTAGCGGGCCTAGTGAGCAGTTCTTC
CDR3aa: CASSDGTSGPSEQFF

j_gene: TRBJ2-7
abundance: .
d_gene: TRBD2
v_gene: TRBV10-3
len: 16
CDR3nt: TGTGCCATTCAGACTAGCGGGAGGCCTGGATCCTACGAGCAGTACTTC
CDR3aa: CAIQTSGRPGSYEQYF

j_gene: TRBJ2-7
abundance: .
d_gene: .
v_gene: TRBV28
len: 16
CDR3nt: TGTGCCAGCAGTTTATTTGACGAGACTCCCTTCTACGAGCAGTACTTC
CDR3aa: CASSLFDETPFYEQYF

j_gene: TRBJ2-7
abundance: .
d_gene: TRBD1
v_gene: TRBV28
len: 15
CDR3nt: TGTGCCAGCAGTTTAGGTCTACAGGGGGTGTACGAGCAGTACTTC
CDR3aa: CASSLGLQGVYEQYF

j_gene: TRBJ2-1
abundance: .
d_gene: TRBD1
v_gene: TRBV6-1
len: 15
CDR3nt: TGTGCCAGCACCTCCGGGACAGGGATTAACAATGAGCAGTTCTTC
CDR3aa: CASTSGTGINNEQFF

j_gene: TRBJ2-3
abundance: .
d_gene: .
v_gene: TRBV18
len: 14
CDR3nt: TGTGCCAGCTCACCTATAGACAGGACAGATACGCAGTATTTT
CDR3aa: CASSPIDRTDTQYF

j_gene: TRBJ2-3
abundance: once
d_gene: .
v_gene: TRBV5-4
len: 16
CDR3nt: TGTGCCAGCAGCTTGGCCGGCGGGATGGGCACAGATACGCAGTATTTT
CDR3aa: CASSLAGGMGTDTQYF

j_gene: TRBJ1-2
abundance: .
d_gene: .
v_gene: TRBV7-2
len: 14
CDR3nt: TGTGCCAGCAGCTTTGACCTCAGGGACTATGGCTACACCTTC
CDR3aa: CASSFDLRDYGYTF

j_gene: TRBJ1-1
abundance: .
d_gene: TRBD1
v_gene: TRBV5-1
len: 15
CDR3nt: TGCGCCAGCAGCTACGCCGGGACAGGGGGGACTGAAGCTTTCTTT
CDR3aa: CASSYAGTGGTEAFF

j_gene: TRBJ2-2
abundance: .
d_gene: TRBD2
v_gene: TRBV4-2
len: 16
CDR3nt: TGTGCCAGCAGCCAAGGACTAGCGGGAGGAGCCGGGGAGCTGTTTTTT
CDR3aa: CASSQGLAGGAGELFF

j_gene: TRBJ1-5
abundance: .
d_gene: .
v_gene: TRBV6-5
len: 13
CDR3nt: TGTGCCAGCAGTGGCCACAGGGATCAGCCCCAGCATTTT
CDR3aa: CASSGHRDQPQHF

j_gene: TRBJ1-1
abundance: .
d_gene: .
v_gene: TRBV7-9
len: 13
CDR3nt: TGTGCCAGCAGGCCTATAGACAGCGTTGAAGCTTTCTTT
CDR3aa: CASRPIDSVEAFF

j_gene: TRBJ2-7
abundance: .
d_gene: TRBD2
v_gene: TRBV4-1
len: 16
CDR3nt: TGCGCCAGCAGCCAATACCTCGGGAGGAGCTCCTACGAGCAGTACTTC
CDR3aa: CASSQYLGRSSYEQYF

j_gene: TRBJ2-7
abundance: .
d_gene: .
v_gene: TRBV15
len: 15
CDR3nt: TGTGCCACCAGCGGCGAGACAGGTTTCGCCTACGAGCAGTACTTC
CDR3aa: CATSGETGFAYEQYF

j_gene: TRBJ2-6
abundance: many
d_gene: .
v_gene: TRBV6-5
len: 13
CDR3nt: TGTGCCAGCAGTTACGTAGGGGCCAACGTCCTGACTTTC
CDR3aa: CASSYVGANVLTF

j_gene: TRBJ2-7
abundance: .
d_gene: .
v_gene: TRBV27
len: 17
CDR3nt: TGTGCCAGCAGTTTAGGGCTTCCACAGGGTCGGACCTACGAGCAGTACTTC
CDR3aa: CASSLGLPQGRTYEQYF

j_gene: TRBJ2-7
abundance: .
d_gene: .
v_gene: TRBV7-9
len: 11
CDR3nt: TGTGCCAGCAGCTTAGAGACGAGGTGGTACTTC
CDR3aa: CASSLETRWYF

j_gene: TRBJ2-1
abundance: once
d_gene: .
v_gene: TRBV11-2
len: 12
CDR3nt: TGTGCCAGCAGCTTCGGGGATGGTGAGCAGTTCTTC
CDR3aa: CASSFGDGEQFF

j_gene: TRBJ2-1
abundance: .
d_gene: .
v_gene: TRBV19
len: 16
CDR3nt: TGTGCCAGTAGTACCCCCAGGGGGGTAAATGCCAATGAGCAGTTCTTC
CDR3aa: CASSTPRGVNANEQFF

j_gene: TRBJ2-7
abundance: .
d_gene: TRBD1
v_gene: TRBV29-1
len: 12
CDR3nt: TGCAGCGTCGGACAGGCCTCCTACGAGCGGTACTTC
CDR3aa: CSVGQASYERYF

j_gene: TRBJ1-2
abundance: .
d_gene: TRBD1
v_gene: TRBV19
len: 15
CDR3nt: TGTGCCAGTACTAAATGGACAGGGGACCTGGGTGGCTACACCTTC
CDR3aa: CASTKWTGDLGGYTF

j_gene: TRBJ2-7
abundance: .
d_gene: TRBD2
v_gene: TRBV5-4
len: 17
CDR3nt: TGTGCCAGCAGCTTGGCCCCTCGGACTAGCGGGAGTTACGAGCAGTACTTC
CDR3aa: CASSLAPRTSGSYEQYF

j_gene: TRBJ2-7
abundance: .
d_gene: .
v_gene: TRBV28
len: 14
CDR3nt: TGTGCCAGCAGCCTATCAGGACTGACCTACGAGCAGTACTTC
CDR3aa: CASSLSGLTYEQYF

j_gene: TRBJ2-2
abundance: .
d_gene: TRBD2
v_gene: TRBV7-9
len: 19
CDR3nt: TGTGCCAGCAGCTCTTTAGCGGGAGGGCCGGGAGCGAACACCGGGGAGCTGTTTTTT
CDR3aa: CASSSLAGGPGANTGELFF

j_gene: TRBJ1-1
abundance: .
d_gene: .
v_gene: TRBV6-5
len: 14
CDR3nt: TGTGCCAGCAGACGCCCGGGGGGTACCACTGAAGCTTTCTTT
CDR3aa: CASRRPGGTTEAFF

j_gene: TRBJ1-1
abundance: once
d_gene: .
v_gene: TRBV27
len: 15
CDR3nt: TGTGCCAGCATCAAATCCGCCGGGGGTGACACTGAAGCTTTCTTT
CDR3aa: CASIKSAGGDTEAFF

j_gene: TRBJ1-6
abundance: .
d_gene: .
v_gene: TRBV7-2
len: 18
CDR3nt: TGTGCCAGCAGCTTAGCGCTGAGGGCGACCGACTATAATTCACCCCTCCACTTT
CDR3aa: CASSLALRATDYNSPLHF